This TCR beta chain emerged from a study of shared clonotypes between healthy human individuals. The repertoire was sequenced with immunoSEQ multiplex PCR; TCRdb's copy has only in-frame clones and lacks some. The table lists 2 million to 2.5 million clones, 93% of them singletons, with 0.35% to 0.5% in the top ten. Germline-derived CDR1 and CDR2 are MNHNS and SASEGT. Trimming removed 5 bases at V and 2 bases at J, with 12 bases between. This CDR3 region has 14 residues. The clonotype was recovered from a man aged 18 to 29 in good health. Some clones in this sample may be carry-over from other donors' samples. The sequencing sample was made of naive CD4+ T cells from PBMCs. Subset of the sample: CD45RA+ positively selected. J is TRBJ1-2 and V is TRBV6-1; possible D gene TRBD1, 6 bases. The CDR3 DNA is TGTGCCAGCAGTCCGCAGGGGCAGAACTATGGCTACACCTTC. It translates to CASSPQGQNYGYTF.